The following is a TCR beta chain sequence with its context. Only in-frame clones appear in the TCRdb table, and some are missing; sequencing was by immunoSEQ multiplex PCR. The sample lists approximately 50,000 clones, 88% occurring once. The germline V gene encodes CDR1 GTSNPN and CDR2 SVGIG (reference sequence). This CDR3 has 12 residues. J lost 7 bases, V lost 7 bases, and 8 bases had no gene match. The record originates from a study of OX40 agonist ivuxolimab in advanced cancers. The rearrangement links TRBV30 to TRBJ1-1; 8 bases fit TRBD1. This sample comprised CD4+ or CD8+ T cells sorted from blood, obtained in a trial of the OX40 agonist ivuxolimab. The TCR comes from an adult with an advanced solid tumor such as melanoma, head and neck, liver or kidney cancer. CDR3 DNA: TGTGCCTCCCGGACAGGGAGAATTGAAGCTTTCTTT. Its protein is CASRTGRIEAFF. Full variable domain (outside the CDR3, taken from reference TRBV30 and TRBJ1-1): SQTIHQWPATLVQPVGSPLSLECTVEGTSNPNLYWYRQAAGRGLQLLFYSVGIGQISSEVPQNLSASRPQDRQFILSSKKLLLSDSGFYLCASRTGRIEAFFGQGTRLTVV.